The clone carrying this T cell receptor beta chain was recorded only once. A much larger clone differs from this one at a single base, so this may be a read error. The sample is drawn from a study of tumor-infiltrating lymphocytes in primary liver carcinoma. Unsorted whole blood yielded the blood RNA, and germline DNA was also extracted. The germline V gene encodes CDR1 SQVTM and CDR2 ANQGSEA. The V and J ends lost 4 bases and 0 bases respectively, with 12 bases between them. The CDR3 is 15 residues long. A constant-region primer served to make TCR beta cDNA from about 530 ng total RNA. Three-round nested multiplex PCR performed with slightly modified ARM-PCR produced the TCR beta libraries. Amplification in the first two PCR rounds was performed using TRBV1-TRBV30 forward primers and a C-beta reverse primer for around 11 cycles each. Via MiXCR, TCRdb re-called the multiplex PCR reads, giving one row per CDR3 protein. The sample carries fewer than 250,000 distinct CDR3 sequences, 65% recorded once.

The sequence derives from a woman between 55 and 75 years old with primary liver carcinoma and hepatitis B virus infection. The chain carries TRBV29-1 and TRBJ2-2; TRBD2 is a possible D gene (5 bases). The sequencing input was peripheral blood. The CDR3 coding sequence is TGCAGCGTTGGGACTGGCGCGGCGAACACCGGGGAGCTGTTTTTT. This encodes CSVGTGAANTGELFF.